The rows below give T cell receptor beta chains drawn from one sample of a study of T cell changes during pregnancy in multiple sclerosis. The repertoire was sequenced with immunoSEQ multiplex PCR; TCRdb's copy has only in-frame clones and lacks some. Here the sample spans around 78,000 clones, around 92% being singletons. The material sequenced was peripheral blood, taken in the third trimester of pregnancy. The origin of the receptors is a female donor in good health, enrolled as a control in a pregnancy study. CDR3s include the opening cysteine and the closing phenylalanine or tryptophan. A D gene is named only where the DNA matches it firmly. Some rows mark clone size as missing; the rest say once, few, many or name a class of expanded clone.

>TRBJ2-7|TRBV2|once|TRBD1
TGTGCCAGCAGTCCCCGATATGCCGGGACAGCTAGCTCCTACGAGCAGTACTTC
CASSPRYAGTASSYEQYF
>TRBJ2-3|TRBV19|-|TRBD2
TGTGCCAGTAGTATAGAGGGACTAGAGGAAGATACGCAGTATTTT
CASSIEGLEEDTQYF
>TRBJ1-2|TRBV4-3|-|-
TGCGCCAGCAGCCAAGCCCGCGGCGGAGACCTTAACTATGGCTACACCTTC
CASSQARGGDLNYGYTF
>TRBJ1-6|TRBV6-1|-|TRBD1
TGTGCCAGCAGTGAGAACCCCGCAGGGGGCAATAATTCACCCCTCCACTTT
CASSENPAGGNNSPLHF
>TRBJ2-5|TRBV5-6|once|-
TGTGCCAGCAGGTTACAAGAGACCCAGTACTTC
CASRLQETQYF
>TRBJ2-2|TRBV12-5|-|TRBD2
TGTGCTAGTGGCTGGGGGGGGGACACCGGGGAGCTGTTTTTT
CASGWGGDTGELFF
>TRBJ1-2|TRBV7-8|-|-
TGTGCCAGCAGCTTAGCCGGGGTCGTCTATGGCTACACCTTC
CASSLAGVVYGYTF
>TRBJ2-3|TRBV7-9|-|TRBD2
TGTGCCAGCAGCGGCAGGACTAGCGCCTACACAGATACGCAGTATTTT
CASSGRTSAYTDTQYF
>TRBJ1-2|TRBV7-2|-|-
TGTGCCAGCAGCTCGGACTTTCGGGCCGCTACCTTCTATGGCTACACCTTC
CASSSDFRAATFYGYTF
>TRBJ1-1|TRBV7-6|-|TRBD1
TGTGCCAGCAGCTTAGCGACTTCCGGGACAGGGGGCACTGAAGCTTTCTTT
CASSLATSGTGGTEAFF
>TRBJ2-7|TRBV7-9|-|-
TGTGCCAGCAGCTTCGACACCTACGAGCAGTACTTC
CASSFDTYEQYF
>TRBJ2-7|TRBV9|-|-
TGTGCCAGCAGCGCGGGTAGTAGCTCCTACGAGCAGTACTTC
CASSAGSSSYEQYF
>TRBJ2-7|TRBV18|-|-
TGTGCCAGCTCACCTAACATGGACAGTGTGCAGTACTTC
CASSPNMDSVQYF
>TRBJ1-4|TRBV28|-|-
TGTGCCAGCAGTTCCGCCGGGGGGGCTGCTAATGAAAAACTGTTTTTT
CASSSAGGAANEKLFF
>TRBJ1-3|TRBV10-3|-|-
TGTGCCATCAGTGATTTCAGCTCTGGAAACACCATATATTTT
CAISDFSSGNTIYF
>TRBJ2-7|TRBV7-6|-|TRBD2
TGTGCCAGCTCGCCGGCGGGAGGGCCCTCCTACGAGCAGTACTTC
CASSPAGGPSYEQYF
>TRBJ1-2|TRBV19|-|-
TGTGCCAGTCGGGAGGGACCGGCTCGTAACTATGGCTACACCTTC
CASREGPARNYGYTF
>TRBJ2-1|TRBV5-1|-|TRBD1
TGCGCCAGCACAGGACAGGGTCTCTACAATGAGCAGTTCTTC
CASTGQGLYNEQFF
>TRBJ2-5|TRBV4-1|-|TRBD1
TGCGCCAGCAGCCAAGATCAGCCGATTAGGGGGCGAGAAGAGACCCAGTACTTC
CASSQDQPIRGREETQYF
>TRBJ1-6|TRBV4-2|-|-
TGTGCCAGCAGCCAACCCGGTTCACCCCTCCACTTT
CASSQPGSPLHF
>TRBJ2-2|TRBV19|-|-
TGTGCCAGTAGTATAGGGCGACCCCCCGGGACCGGGGAGCTGTTTTTT
CASSIGRPPGTGELFF
>TRBJ2-4|TRBV10-2|-|TRBD2
TGCGCCAGCAGTGATGGGGGACTAGCTGAAGACATTCAGTACTTC
CASSDGGLAEDIQYF
>TRBJ2-7|TRBV7-8|-|TRBD1
TGTGCCAGCAACCCCACGGGACAGGCCTACGAGCAGTACTTC
CASNPTGQAYEQYF
>TRBJ2-7|TRBV6-1|-|TRBD1
TGTGCCAGCAGGGCGGGACAGGGAACCTACGAGCAGTACTTC
CASRAGQGTYEQYF
>TRBJ1-1|TRBV10-3|-|-
TGTGCCATCAGTGAATCCCTCGGCGGGGGGGCGAACACTGAAGCTTTCTTT
CAISESLGGGANTEAFF
>TRBJ2-5|TRBV12-5|-|-
TGTGCTAGTGGTTTGGCTAGCCGTAGCGGCCCAAGCCAAGAGACCCAGTACTTC
CASGLASRSGPSQETQYF